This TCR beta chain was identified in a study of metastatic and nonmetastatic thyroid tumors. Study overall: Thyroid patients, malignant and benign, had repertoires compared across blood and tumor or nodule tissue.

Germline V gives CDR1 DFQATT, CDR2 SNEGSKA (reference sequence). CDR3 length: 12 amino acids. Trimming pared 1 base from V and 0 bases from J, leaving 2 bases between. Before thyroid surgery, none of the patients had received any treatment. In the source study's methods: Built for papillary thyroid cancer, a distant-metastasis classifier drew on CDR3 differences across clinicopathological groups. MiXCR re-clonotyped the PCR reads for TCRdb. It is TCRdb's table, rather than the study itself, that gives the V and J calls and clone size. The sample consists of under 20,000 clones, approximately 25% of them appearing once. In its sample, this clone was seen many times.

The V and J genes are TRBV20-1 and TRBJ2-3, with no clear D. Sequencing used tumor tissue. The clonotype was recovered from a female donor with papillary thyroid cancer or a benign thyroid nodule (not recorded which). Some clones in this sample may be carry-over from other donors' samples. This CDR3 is CSARASTDTQYF. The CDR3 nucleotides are TGCAGTGCTAGAGCCAGCACAGATACGCAGTATTTT.